What follows is one T cell receptor beta chain and its context. Antigen unknown. Trimming removed 5 bases from V and 2 bases from J, with 17 bases in between. The CDR3 totals 15 residues. Germline V gene lookup returns CDR1 DFQATT and CDR2 SNEGSKA (reference sequence). The source of the sample is a study of blood T cells in healthy people across ages. General observations from the study: Conclusively comparing naive with antigen-experienced cells was impossible with unsorted PBMCs.

Primers used in a second PCR of about 6 to 11 cycles were a sample-barcoded 5' primer and a J-beta primer mix. TCRdb reanalysed the 5' RACE reads using MiXCR and keeps one entry per CDR3 protein. This sample has about a million distinct CDR3 sequences; about 53% occur once, and the top ten carry about a fifth. The TCR comes from an older woman in good health. The chain combines TRBV20-1 with TRBJ2-3; D is unresolved. Sequenced material: blood. DNA of the CDR3: TGCAGTGCTCCTCCCGCGACCTTTAACACAGATACGCAGTATTTT. Protein sequence: CSAPPATFNTDTQYF.